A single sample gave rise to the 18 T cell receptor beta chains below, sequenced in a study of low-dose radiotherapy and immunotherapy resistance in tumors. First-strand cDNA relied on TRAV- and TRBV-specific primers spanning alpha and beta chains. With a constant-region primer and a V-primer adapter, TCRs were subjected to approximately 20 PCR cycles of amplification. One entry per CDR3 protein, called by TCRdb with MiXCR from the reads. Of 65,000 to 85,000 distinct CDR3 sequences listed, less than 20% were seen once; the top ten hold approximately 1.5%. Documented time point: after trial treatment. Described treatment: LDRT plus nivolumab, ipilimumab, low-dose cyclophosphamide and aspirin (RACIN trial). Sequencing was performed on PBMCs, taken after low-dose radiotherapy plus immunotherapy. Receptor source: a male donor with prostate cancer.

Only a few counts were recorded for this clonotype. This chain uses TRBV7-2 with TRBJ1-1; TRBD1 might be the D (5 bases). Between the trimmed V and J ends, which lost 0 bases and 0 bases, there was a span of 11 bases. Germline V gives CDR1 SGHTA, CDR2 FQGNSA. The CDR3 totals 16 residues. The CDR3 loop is CASSLATGIMNTEAFF. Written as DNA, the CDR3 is TGTGCCAGCAGCTTAGCTACAGGTATCATGAACACTGAAGCTTTCTTT.

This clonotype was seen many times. The CDR3 sequence: CASRTQGAAGTQYF. The CDR3 DNA sequence: TGTGCCAGCAGAACACAGGGGGCGGCTGGGACCCAGTACTTC. The V call is TRBV28, the J call TRBJ2-5; 9 nucleotides match TRBD1. V lost 6 bases to trimming and J lost 7 bases; unmatched junction nucleotides: 9. Germline CDR1 and CDR2: MDHEN and SYDVKM. This CDR3 region has 14 residues.

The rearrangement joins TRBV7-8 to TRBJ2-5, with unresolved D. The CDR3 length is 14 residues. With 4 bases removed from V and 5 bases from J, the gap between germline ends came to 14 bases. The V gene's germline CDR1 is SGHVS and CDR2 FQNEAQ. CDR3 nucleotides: TGTGCCAGCAGCTCCCTTACGACGAAGGAGACCCAGTACTTC. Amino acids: CASSSLTTKETQYF.

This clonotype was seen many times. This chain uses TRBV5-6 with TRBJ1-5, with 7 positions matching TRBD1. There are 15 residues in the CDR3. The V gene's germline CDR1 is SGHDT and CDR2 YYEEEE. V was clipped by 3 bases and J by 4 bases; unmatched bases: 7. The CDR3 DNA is TGTGCCAGCAGCTCCGCCGGGACAGTTAATCAGCCCCAGCATTTT. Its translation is CASSSAGTVNQPQHF.

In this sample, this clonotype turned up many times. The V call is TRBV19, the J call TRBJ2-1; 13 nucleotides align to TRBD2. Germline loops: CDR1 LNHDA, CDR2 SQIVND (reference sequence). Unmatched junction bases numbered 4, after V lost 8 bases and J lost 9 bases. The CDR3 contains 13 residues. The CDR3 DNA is TGTGCCAGTGGGACTAGCGGGAAAAGTGAGCAGTTCTTC. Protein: CASGTSGKSEQFF. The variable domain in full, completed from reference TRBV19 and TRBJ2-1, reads DGGITQSPKYLFRKEGQNVTLSCEQNLNHDAMYWYRQDPGQGLRLIYYSQIVNDFQKGDIAEGYSVSREKKESFPLTVTSAQKNPTAFYLCASGTSGKSEQFFGPGTRLTVL.

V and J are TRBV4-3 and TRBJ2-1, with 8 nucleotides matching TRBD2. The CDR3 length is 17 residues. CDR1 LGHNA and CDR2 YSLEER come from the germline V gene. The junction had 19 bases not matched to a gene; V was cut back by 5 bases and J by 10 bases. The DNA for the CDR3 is TGCGCCAGCAGCTTAACGAACCTGAGCGGGAGATTGAACGAGCAGTTCTTC. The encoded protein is CASSLTNLSGRLNEQFF.

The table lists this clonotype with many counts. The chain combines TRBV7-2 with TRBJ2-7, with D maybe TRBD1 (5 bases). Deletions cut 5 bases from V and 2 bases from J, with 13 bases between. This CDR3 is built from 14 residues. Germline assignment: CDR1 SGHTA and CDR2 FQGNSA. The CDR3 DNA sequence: TGTGCCAGCAGCCCACGACAGATAACCTACGAGCAGTACTTC. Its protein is CASSPRQITYEQYF.

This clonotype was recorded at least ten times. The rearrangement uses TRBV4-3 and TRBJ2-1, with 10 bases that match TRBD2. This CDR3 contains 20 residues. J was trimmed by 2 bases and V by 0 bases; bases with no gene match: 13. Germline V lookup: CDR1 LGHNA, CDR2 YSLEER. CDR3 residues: CASSQELSSGRAVAYNEQFF. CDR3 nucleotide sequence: TGCGCCAGCAGCCAAGAACTGAGCAGCGGGAGGGCTGTGGCCTACAATGAGCAGTTCTTC.

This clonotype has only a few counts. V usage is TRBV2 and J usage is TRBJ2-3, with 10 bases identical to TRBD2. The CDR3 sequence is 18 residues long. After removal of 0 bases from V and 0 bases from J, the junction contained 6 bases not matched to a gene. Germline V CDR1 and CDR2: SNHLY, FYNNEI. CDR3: CASSEALSTSGSTDTQYF. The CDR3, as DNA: TGTGCCAGCAGTGAAGCGCTTTCGACTAGCGGGAGCACAGATACGCAGTATTTT.

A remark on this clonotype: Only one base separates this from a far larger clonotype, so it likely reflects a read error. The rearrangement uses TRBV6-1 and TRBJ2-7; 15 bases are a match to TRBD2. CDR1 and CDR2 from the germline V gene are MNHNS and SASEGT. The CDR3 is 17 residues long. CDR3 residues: CASSYSRTSGRAYDQYF. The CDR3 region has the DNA TGTGCCAGCAGTTACTCTCGGACTAGCGGGAGGGCCTACGATCAGTACTTC.

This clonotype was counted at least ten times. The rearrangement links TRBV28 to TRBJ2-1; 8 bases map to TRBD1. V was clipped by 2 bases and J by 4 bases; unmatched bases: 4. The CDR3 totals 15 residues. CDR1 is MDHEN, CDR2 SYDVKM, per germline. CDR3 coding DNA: TGTGCCAGCAGTTTAGCCAGGGGGCATTACAATGAGCAGTTCTTC. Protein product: CASSLARGHYNEQFF.

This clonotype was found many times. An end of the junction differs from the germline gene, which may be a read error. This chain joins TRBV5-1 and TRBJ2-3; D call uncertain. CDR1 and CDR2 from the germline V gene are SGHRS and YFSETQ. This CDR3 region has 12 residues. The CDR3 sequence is CASILAMDTQYF. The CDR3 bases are TGCGCCAGCATCTTGGCCATGGATACGCAGTATTTT. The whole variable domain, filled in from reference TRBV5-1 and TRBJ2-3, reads KAGVTQTPRYLIKTRGQQVTLSCSPISGHRSVSWYQQTPGQGLQFLFEYFSETQRNKGNFPGRFSGRQFSNSRSEMNVSTLELGDSALYLCASILAMDTQYFGPGTRLTVL.

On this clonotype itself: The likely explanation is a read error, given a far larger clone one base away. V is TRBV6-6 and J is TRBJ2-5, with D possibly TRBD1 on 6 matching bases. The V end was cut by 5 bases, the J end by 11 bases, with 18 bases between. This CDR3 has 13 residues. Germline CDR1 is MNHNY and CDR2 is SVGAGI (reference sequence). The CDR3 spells CASSDGQYNEQYF. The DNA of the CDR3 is TGTGCCAGCAGTGACGGACAGTACAATGAGCAGTACTTC.

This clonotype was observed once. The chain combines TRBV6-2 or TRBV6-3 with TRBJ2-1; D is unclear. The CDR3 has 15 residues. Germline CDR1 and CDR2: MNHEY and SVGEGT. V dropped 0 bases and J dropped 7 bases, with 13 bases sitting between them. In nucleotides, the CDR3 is TGTGCCAGCAGTTACTCGTCACTTCGTGGGAATGAGCAGTTCTTC. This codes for CASSYSSLRGNEQFF.

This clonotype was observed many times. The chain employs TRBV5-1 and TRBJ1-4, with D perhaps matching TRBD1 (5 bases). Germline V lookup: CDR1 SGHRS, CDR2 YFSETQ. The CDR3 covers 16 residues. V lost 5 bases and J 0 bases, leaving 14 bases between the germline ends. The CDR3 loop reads CASRRDRAATNEKLFF. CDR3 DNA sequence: TGCGCCAGCAGGAGGGACCGCGCTGCAACTAATGAAAAACTGTTTTTT.

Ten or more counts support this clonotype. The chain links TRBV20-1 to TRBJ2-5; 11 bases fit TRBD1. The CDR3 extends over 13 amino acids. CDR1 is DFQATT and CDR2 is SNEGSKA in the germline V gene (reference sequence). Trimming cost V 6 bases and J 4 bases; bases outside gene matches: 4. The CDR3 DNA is TGCAGTGCCCCAGGACAGGGGGCAGAGACCCAGTACTTC. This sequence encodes CSAPGQGAETQYF.

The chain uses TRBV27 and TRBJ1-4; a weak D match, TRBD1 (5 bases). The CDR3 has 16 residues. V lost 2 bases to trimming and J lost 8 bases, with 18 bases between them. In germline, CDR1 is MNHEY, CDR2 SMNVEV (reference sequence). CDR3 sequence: CASSLVRERRGEKLFF. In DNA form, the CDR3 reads TGTGCCAGCAGTTTAGTCAGGGAAAGGCGGGGCGAAAAACTGTTTTTT.

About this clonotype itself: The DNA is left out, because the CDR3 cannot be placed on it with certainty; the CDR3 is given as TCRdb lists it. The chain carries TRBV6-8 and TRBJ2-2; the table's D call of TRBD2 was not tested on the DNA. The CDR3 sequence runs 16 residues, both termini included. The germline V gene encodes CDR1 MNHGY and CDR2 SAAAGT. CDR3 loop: CASRQAGGRTGELFFF.